The 26 T cell receptor beta chains listed next were all sequenced from one sample in a study of cytomegalovirus exposure and HLA in healthy donors. This PCR relied on a set of 60 Vbeta primers and 13 Jbeta primers. The method was immunoSEQ multiplex PCR; TCRdb's version includes in-frame clones alone and lacks a portion of them. The data contain roughly 120,000 clones, 77% of them singletons. Sequenced input: PBMCs. The receptors stem from a woman aged 40 to 49 in good health and CMV-seropositive.

With regard to this clone: Relative to the germline gene, one junction end is altered; a read error may explain this. The V and J genes are TRBV7-7 and TRBJ2-6; the D gene is possibly TRBD2 (6 bases). The CDR3 contains 16 residues. Germline CDR1 SSHAT, CDR2 FNYEAQ (reference sequence). Here the CDR3 DNA reads TGTGCTAGCAGCCAGCGGGCGGGCAGTGGGGCCAACGTCCTGACTTTC. Protein sequence: CASSQRAGSGANVLTF.

This rearrangement joins TRBV7-8 to TRBJ2-7; no definite D call. The V gene's germline CDR1 is SGHVS and CDR2 FQNEAQ. The V end was cut by 3 bases, the J end by 2 bases, with 14 bases between. This CDR3 spans 15 amino acids. CDR3 in DNA: TGTGCCAGCAGCTTGCTGACATCACCCGCCTACGAGCAGTACTTC. Protein product: CASSLLTSPAYEQYF.

The chain employs TRBV19 and TRBJ1-1; D is possibly TRBD1 (5 bases). Trimming took 2 bases from V and 3 from J, leaving 10 bases between them. This CDR3 has 14 amino acids. Germline CDR1 and CDR2: LNHDA and SQIVND (reference sequence). Here the CDR3 reads CASSILPRDTEAFF. Written as DNA, the CDR3 is TGTGCCAGTAGTATACTGCCCAGGGACACTGAAGCTTTCTTT.

This rearrangement joins TRBV2 to TRBJ2-7, with 15 bases fitting TRBD2. The germline V gene encodes CDR1 SNHLY and CDR2 FYNNEI. Germline trimming cut 1 base from V and 7 bases from J; bases unmatched to any gene: 8. The CDR3 length is 17 residues. The CDR3 sequence: CASSEGTSGRAGREQYF. In DNA, the CDR3 is TGTGCCAGCAGTGAAGGGACTAGCGGGAGGGCCGGAAGAGAGCAGTACTTC.

V and J are TRBV7-6 and TRBJ2-7; TRBD2 matches 10 bases. The germline CDR1 and CDR2 sequences are SGHVS and FNYEAQ. V lost 5 bases to trimming and J lost 5 bases; unmatched junction nucleotides: 12. This CDR3 spans 16 amino acids. The CDR3 here is CASSRLSRTSGNEQYF. CDR3 DNA sequence: TGTGCCAGCAGCCGACTTTCACGGACTAGCGGCAACGAGCAGTACTTC.

The V call is TRBV5-1, the J call TRBJ2-1; 9 bases are shared with TRBD1. This CDR3 has 16 residues. From germline, CDR1 is SGHRS and CDR2 YFSETQ. V shed 0 bases, J shed 8 bases, and the junction held 9 bases outside the gene matches. The CDR3 loop reads CASSLGGGQGNHEQFF. The CDR3 DNA follows: TGCGCCAGCAGCTTGGGTGGGGGACAGGGAAACCATGAGCAGTTCTTC.

This chain links TRBV5-4 with TRBJ2-5, with TRBD1 identical over 7 bases. The germline CDR1 and CDR2 sequences are SGHNT and YYREEE (reference sequence). The V segment lost 0 bases and the J segment 6 bases; nucleotides outside the gene matches: 5. This CDR3 region has 14 residues. CDR3 sequence (DNA): TGTGCCAGCAGCTTGGATCCAGGGGGTAAGACCCAGTACTTC. Translation gives CASSLDPGGKTQYF. The full variable domain, in which reference TRBV5-4 and TRBJ2-5 provide the parts outside the CDR3, is ETGVTQSPTHLIKTRGQQVTLRCSSQSGHNTVSWYQQALGQGPQFIFQYYREEENGRGNFPPRFSGLQFPNYSSELNVNALELDDSALYLCASSLDPGGKTQYFGPGTRLLVL.

The rearrangement links TRBV2 to TRBJ1-3; no clear D. The germline CDR1 and CDR2 sequences are SNHLY and FYNNEI. CDR3 length: 16 amino acids. With 3 bases removed from V and 0 bases from J, the gap between germline ends came to 12 bases. CDR3 sequence reads: CASSDGFPSSGNTIYF. The CDR3 bases are TGTGCCAGCAGTGATGGTTTCCCCAGCTCTGGAAACACCATATATTTT.

The chain recombines TRBV15 with TRBJ2-5; possible D gene TRBD2, 5 bases. The J call could be wrong; TRBJ2-7 is a better fit for the DNA end. Germline CDR1 is LNHNV and CDR2 is YYDKDF (reference sequence). The CDR3 sequence is 15 residues long. For the CDR3, the DNA is TGTGCCACCAGCACGGACTGGGCAGGTTCCTACGAGCAGTACTTC. It encodes CATSTDWAGSYEQYF.

This rearrangement joins TRBV28 to TRBJ1-5, with 8 bases identical to TRBD1. The CDR3 covers 16 residues. Germline trimming cut 3 bases from V and 1 base from J; bases unmatched to any gene: 5. Germline values: CDR1 MDHEN, CDR2 SYDVKM. The CDR3 loop is CASSFRQGSSNQPQHF. The DNA for the CDR3 is TGTGCCAGCAGTTTTAGACAGGGGTCGAGCAATCAGCCCCAGCATTTT.

This clone appeared a few times. The chain employs TRBV4-1 and TRBJ2-1, with 10 bases fitting TRBD2. Unmatched junction bases numbered 5, after V lost 1 base and J lost 5 bases. The CDR3 extends over 16 amino acids. Germline V gives CDR1 MGHRA, CDR2 YSYEKL. CDR3 nucleotide sequence: TGCGCCAGCAGCCAAGGTCCTAGCGGGAGCCACAATGAGCAGTTCTTC. Protein: CASSQGPSGSHNEQFF.

On this clone: Additional DNA sequences in this sample encode the identical CDR3. V usage is TRBV19 and J usage is TRBJ1-5; 7 nucleotides line up with TRBD1. Germline V CDR1 and CDR2: LNHDA, SQIVND (reference sequence). With V trimmed by 3 bases and J by 6 bases, 8 bases remained unmatched. The CDR3 consists of 15 residues. The CDR3 protein is CASSIEGAQGQPQHF. The DNA of the CDR3 is TGTGCCAGTAGTATTGAGGGGGCGCAGGGTCAGCCCCAGCATTTT.

The rearrangement uses TRBV30 and TRBJ2-6; possibly TRBD2 for D (5 bases). V was clipped by 4 bases and J by 4 bases, with 17 bases between them. The CDR3 runs 16 residues. CDR1 is GTSNPN and CDR2 is SVGIG in the germline V gene (reference sequence). DNA of the CDR3: TGTGCCTGGATTCACGTCGAGGGAGAAGGGGCCAACGTCCTGACTTTC. Translated, it gives CAWIHVEGEGANVLTF.

This rearrangement joins TRBV2 to TRBJ1-1; 9 positions match TRBD1. Germline CDR1 SNHLY, CDR2 FYNNEI. CDR3 length: 15 residues. V shed 9 bases, J shed 3 bases, and the junction held 11 bases outside the gene matches. CDR3 sequence reads: CARAEGTGRYTEAFF. In DNA, the CDR3 is TGTGCCAGAGCTGAAGGGACAGGGCGGTACACTGAAGCTTTCTTT.

This chain uses TRBV18 with TRBJ2-1; 9 nucleotides agree with TRBD2. This CDR3 contains 16 residues. Germline assignment: CDR1 KGHSH and CDR2 LQKENI. V lost 1 base and J lost 5; bases outside the gene matches: 6. As DNA, the CDR3 is TGTGCCAGCTCACCACGCCCAGCGGGAGGCAACAATGAGCAGTTCTTC. Protein sequence: CASSPRPAGGNNEQFF.

The V and J genes are TRBV29-1 and TRBJ2-3, with D possibly matching TRBD2 (6 bases). CDR1 is SQVTM and CDR2 is ANQGSEA in the germline V gene. The CDR3 length is 12 residues. Deletions cut 7 bases from V and 8 bases from J, with 16 bases between. The CDR3 spells CSALTRGFTQYF. The CDR3 DNA reads as TGCAGCGCCCTGACTAGGGGTTTTACGCAGTATTTT.

This clone has only a few counts. The chain carries TRBV5-5 and TRBJ2-6; D call uncertain. The length of the CDR3 is 14 residues. Germline lookup yields CDR1 SGHKS and CDR2 YYEKEE (reference sequence). V shed 4 bases and J shed 0 bases, with 5 bases lying between them. CDR3 amino acids: CASSLPSGANVLTF. The CDR3 DNA reads as TGTGCCAGCAGCCTCCCCTCTGGGGCCAACGTCCTGACTTTC.

The J gene is TRBJ2-3, the V gene TRBV6-1, with 8 bases lining up with TRBD2. There are 14 residues in the CDR3. V lost 8 bases, J lost 4 bases, and 8 bases stayed unmatched. Germline V CDR1 and CDR2: MNHNS, SASEGT. The CDR3 sequence: CASGRALAADTQYF. For the CDR3, the DNA is TGTGCCAGCGGGAGGGCACTAGCGGCAGATACGCAGTATTTT.

CDR3 region: CAARDRGQETQYF. CDR3 DNA: TGTGCCGCCCGGGACAGGGGACAAGAGACCCAGTACTTC. The gene calls are TRBV6-5 and TRBJ2-5; 10 positions agree with TRBD1. This CDR3 is built from 13 residues. V lost 11 bases and J lost 2; bases outside the gene matches: 5. CDR1 and CDR2 from the germline V gene are MNHEY and SVGAGI.

The chain joins TRBV6-1 to TRBJ2-3, with TRBD2 as a possible D gene (6 bases). The CDR3 is made up of 15 amino acids. CDR1 is MNHNS and CDR2 is SASEGT in the germline V gene. V was cut by 10 bases and J by 0 bases, with 17 bases left in between. This CDR3 reads CATFGTSYSTDTQYF. The CDR3 DNA follows: TGTGCCACCTTCGGGACTTCCTATAGCACAGATACGCAGTATTTT.

The chain has TRBV29-1 and TRBJ2-7; TRBD2 matches 15 bases. Germline V lookup: CDR1 SQVTM, CDR2 ANQGSEA. This CDR3 has 18 amino acids. V shed 7 bases and J 0 bases; nucleotides not matched to a gene: 13. The CDR3 reads CSAGSGLAGGSSSYEQYF. CDR3 in DNA: TGCAGCGCTGGATCCGGACTAGCGGGAGGGTCAAGCTCCTACGAGCAGTACTTC.

V is TRBV5-1 and J is TRBJ2-7; D unclear. CDR3 size: 15 residues. Trimming took off 0 bases at V and 7 bases at J, with 17 bases between the two ends. Germline V CDR1 and CDR2: SGHRS, YFSETQ. The CDR3 DNA follows: TGCGCCAGCAGCTTGGACGGCGGCCCCGGAGCGGAGCAGTACTTC. Its translation: CASSLDGGPGAEQYF.

The genes are TRBV5-4 and TRBJ2-4, with TRBD1 matching 9 bases. V was pared by 4 bases and J by 5 bases, with 4 bases of the junction left unmatched. CDR1 is SGHNT, CDR2 YYREEE, per germline (reference sequence). CDR3 length: 14 residues. CDR3 sequence: CASSQQGAQNIQYF. In DNA, the CDR3 is TGTGCCAGCAGCCAACAGGGGGCCCAAAACATTCAGTACTTC.

The chain has TRBV18 and TRBJ1-1; 9 bases are a match to TRBD1. After removal of 3 bases from V and 5 bases from J, the junction contained 4 bases not matched to a gene. CDR3 size: 14 residues. Germline V gives CDR1 KGHSH, CDR2 LQKENI. In DNA form, the CDR3 reads TGTGCCAGCTCACCGACAGGGGGGGGGACTGAAGCTTTCTTT. Translating it yields CASSPTGGGTEAFF.

A few counts support this clone. V usage is TRBV18 and J usage is TRBJ2-5, with D maybe TRBD1 (6 bases). The CDR3 has 17 residues. CDR1 and CDR2 (germline): KGHSH, LQKENI. Trimming shortened V by 1 base and J by 0 bases, and 15 bases separated the two germline ends. The CDR3 coding sequence is TGTGCCAGCTCACCACGGTCGTCACAGGGTCACCAAGAGACCCAGTACTTC. It is translated as CASSPRSSQGHQETQYF.

A single count supports this clone. For the CDR3, the DNA is TGCGCCAGCAGCCCGGGACTAGCGGGAGTCAATGAGCAGTTCTTC. Translation gives CASSPGLAGVNEQFF. The chain combines TRBV5-1 with TRBJ2-1; 14 positions agree with TRBD2. V shed 4 bases and J 6 bases; nucleotides not matched to a gene: 3. The CDR3 extends over 15 amino acids. Germline CDR1 SGHRS, CDR2 YFSETQ.